These 21 T cell receptor beta chains were sequenced from one sample in a study of cytomegalovirus exposure and HLA in healthy donors. The PCR employed 60 Vbeta primers together with 13 Jbeta primers. The method was immunoSEQ multiplex PCR; TCRdb's version includes in-frame clones alone and lacks a portion of them. Counted here are approximately 240,000 clones, about four fifths occurring once; the ten biggest clones make up 4.5% to 6%. Material for sequencing was PBMCs. Receptors were obtained from a woman between 35 and 50 years old in good health and CMV-seropositive.

The chain recombines TRBV13 with TRBJ2-7; D possibly corresponds to TRBD1 (6 bases). Germline values: CDR1 PRHDT, CDR2 FYEKMQ (reference sequence). The CDR3 covers 13 residues. V lost 1 base and J 5 bases, leaving 9 bases between the germline ends. In DNA, the CDR3 is TGTGCCAGCAGCTTAGAGGACAGCCACGAGCAGTACTTC. The encoded protein is CASSLEDSHEQYF.

This clone appeared a few times. The chain joins TRBV2 to TRBJ2-7; 7 bases align to TRBD1. Trimming at V came to 2 bases and at J to 3 bases, leaving 4 bases not matched to a gene. There are 14 residues in the CDR3. Looked up from germline, CDR1 is SNHLY and CDR2 is FYNNEI. The CDR3 loop reads CASSEQGVLYEQYF. DNA for the CDR3: TGTGCCAGCAGTGAACAGGGGGTCCTCTACGAGCAGTACTTC.

The chain combines TRBV7-8 with TRBJ2-7; TRBD2 might be the D (5 bases). V dropped 5 bases and J dropped 0 bases, with 23 bases sitting between them. The germline V gene encodes CDR1 SGHVS and CDR2 FQNEAQ. This CDR3 is 18 amino acids long. The CDR3 DNA reads as TGTGCCAGCAGCCTCGGGTCTGTATCAGCCAGCGGCTCCTACGAGCAGTACTTC. This gives the protein CASSLGSVSASGSYEQYF.

About this clone: Germline and junction disagree at one end, which may indicate a read error. V is TRBV6-1 and J is TRBJ1-2; no clear D gene. The CDR3 runs 12 residues. Germline V gene sequence: CDR1 MNHNS, CDR2 SASEGT. The CDR3 protein is CASSGPRYGYIF. The CDR3 region has the DNA TGTGCCAGCAGTGGGCCCAGGTATGGCTACATCTTC.

A single count supports this clone. This sequence joins TRBV7-9 and TRBJ2-5, with no clear D. Germline-derived CDR1 and CDR2 are SEHNR and FQNEAQ (reference sequence). This CDR3 has 13 residues. V lost 8 bases to trimming and J lost 3 bases, with 13 bases between them. CDR3 residues: CASWAEWEETQYF. The CDR3 nucleotides read TGTGCCAGCTGGGCAGAGTGGGAAGAGACCCAGTACTTC.

The chain uses TRBV30 and TRBJ2-5, with D tentatively TRBD1 (5 bases). The J call may be in error: the DNA end matches TRBJ2-7 better. CDR1 GTSNPN and CDR2 SVGIG come from the germline V gene (reference sequence). The CDR3 extends over 16 amino acids. CDR3 bases: TGTGCCTGGAGTGGTTTAGGCGCCAGGGCTTCCTACGAGCAGTACTTC. Translated: CAWSGLGARASYEQYF.

This clone was picked up a small number of times. The CDR3 region has the DNA TGTGCCAGTATCGACAGGGGGCTTGGTTACTATGGCTACACCTTC. It specifies CASIDRGLGYYGYTF. This rearrangement joins TRBV19 to TRBJ1-2; 10 nucleotides agree with TRBD1. CDR1 is LNHDA, CDR2 SQIVND, per germline (reference sequence). V trimming: 7 bases; J trimming: 3 bases; junction bases outside the gene matches: 8. The CDR3 covers 15 residues.

This chain joins TRBV6-5 and TRBJ1-2; possible D gene TRBD1, 6 bases. Trimming took off 2 bases at V and 4 bases at J, with 17 bases between the two ends. The CDR3 is 16 residues long. Germline V CDR1 and CDR2: MNHEY, SVGAGI. The CDR3 here is CASSYEPRGTIYGYTF. CDR3 sequence (DNA): TGTGCCAGCAGTTACGAGCCCAGGGGCACTATCTATGGCTACACCTTC.

This sequence joins TRBV30 and TRBJ2-1; 13 bases fit TRBD2. Germline V gives CDR1 GTSNPN, CDR2 SVGIG (reference sequence). The CDR3 length is 12 residues. V lost 2 bases to trimming and J lost 15 bases; unmatched junction nucleotides: 4. As DNA, the CDR3 is TGTGCCTGGAGTCTAAGGACTAGCGGGAGGTTCTTC. It yields the protein CAWSLRTSGRFF.

The rearrangement uses TRBV30 and TRBJ2-5, with D tentatively TRBD2 (7 bases). CDR1 GTSNPN and CDR2 SVGIG come from the germline V gene (reference sequence). The length of the CDR3 is 12 residues. The CDR3 is CARAGGRETQYF. The CDR3 DNA reads as TGTGCTAGGGCCGGGGGGCGCGAGACCCAGTACTTC.

The chain has TRBV7-9 and TRBJ1-2; TRBD1 is a possible D gene (6 bases). This CDR3 spans 14 amino acids. Germline CDR1 is SEHNR and CDR2 is FQNEAQ (reference sequence). Trimming cost V 1 base and J 5 bases, with 11 bases left between them. The CDR3 sequence: CASSLETGLYGYTF. The CDR3, as DNA: TGTGCCAGCAGCTTAGAAACAGGGCTGTATGGCTACACCTTC.

V gene TRBV7-9 combines with J gene TRBJ2-1, with D perhaps TRBD1 (5 bases). V dropped 1 base and J dropped 9 bases, with 13 bases sitting between them. CDR3 length equals 14 residues. The V gene's germline CDR1 is SEHNR and CDR2 FQNEAQ (reference sequence). This CDR3 reads CASSLGGSTGEQFF. CDR3 in DNA: TGTGCCAGCAGCTTAGGGGGCAGCACGGGTGAGCAGTTCTTC.

The chain employs TRBV21-1 and TRBJ2-1; the table gives TRBD2 as D, unverified against the DNA. TRBV21-1 is a known pseudogene. The CDR3 has 20 residues. This CDR3 is CASSKFGWGLAGGLDNEQFF. CDR3 coding DNA: TGTGCCAGCAGCAAATTTGGGTGGGGACTAGCGGGAGGCCTCGACAATGAGCAGTTCTTC.

This chain connects TRBV6-1 to TRBJ1-1; 8 bases match TRBD1. The germline CDR1 and CDR2 sequences are MNHNS and SASEGT. J lost 4 bases, V lost 5 bases, and 3 bases had no gene match. The CDR3 is 13 amino acids. In nucleotides, the CDR3 is TGTGCCAGCAGTAGGACAGGGCTCACTGAAGCTTTCTTT. Protein sequence: CASSRTGLTEAFF.

This clone occurred a few times. This chain joins TRBV2 and TRBJ2-2; 14 bases map to TRBD2. CDR1 is SNHLY, CDR2 FYNNEI, per germline. This CDR3 contains 16 residues. After removal of 6 bases from V and 4 bases from J, the junction contained 4 bases not matched to a gene. DNA for the CDR3: TGTGCCAGCAGGCGGACTAGCGGGAGGAGCACCGGGGAGCTGTTTTTT. Amino acids: CASRRTSGRSTGELFF.

This sequence joins TRBV5-6 and TRBJ1-2, with D perhaps matching TRBD1 (5 bases). Trimming cost V 4 bases and J 4 bases, with 14 bases left between them. The germline V gene has CDR1 SGHDT and CDR2 YYEEEE. CDR3 length: 14 residues. The CDR3 bases are TGTGCCAGCAGCGGAACAGGATGGGGCTATGGCTACACCTTC. Encoded protein: CASSGTGWGYGYTF.

Points on this clone: Other DNA sequences of this sample code for an identical CDR3. The gene calls are TRBV29-1 and TRBJ1-6; D unresolved. Trimming pared 5 bases from V and 0 bases from J, leaving 5 bases between. Germline V gene lookup returns CDR1 SQVTM and CDR2 ANQGSEA. The CDR3 has 13 amino acids. As DNA, the CDR3 is TGCAGCGTTCTGAGCTCCTATAATTCACCCCTCCACTTT. The encoded protein is CSVLSSYNSPLHF.

A remark on this clone: Other DNA sequences of this sample code for an identical CDR3. The chain joins TRBV5-4 to TRBJ2-5; TRBD2 matches 11 bases. The V and J ends lost 4 bases and 4 bases, in that order; junction bases with no gene match: 9. Per germline, CDR1 SGHNT and CDR2 YYREEE (reference sequence). CDR3 length: 16 residues. CDR3 DNA sequence: TGTGCCAGCAGCCAGCTGGCTAGCGGGGGGATAGAGACCCAGTACTTC. This codes for CASSQLASGGIETQYF.

This clone turned up a few times. The chain couples TRBV15 to TRBJ1-3; D not resolved. Germline values: CDR1 LNHNV, CDR2 YYDKDF (reference sequence). Trimming removed 3 bases from V and 0 bases from J, with 15 bases in between. CDR3 length: 17 amino acids. The DNA of the CDR3 is TGTGCCACCAGCAGCTTTCGGGGTTCAACCTCTGGAAACACCATATATTTT. It is translated as CATSSFRGSTSGNTIYF. The variable domain in full, completed from reference TRBV15 and TRBJ1-3, reads DAMVIQNPRYQVTQFGKPVTLSCSQTLNHNVMYWYQQKSSQAPKLLFHYYDKDFNNEADTPDNFQSRRPNTSFCFLDIRSPGLGDTAMYLCATSSFRGSTSGNTIYFGEGSWLTVV.

This rearrangement joins TRBV11-2 to TRBJ2-5; TRBD2 might be the D (5 bases). The CDR3 covers 14 residues. The germline gives CDR1 SGHAT, CDR2 FQNNGV. V lost 2 bases, J lost 1 base, and 8 bases lay in between. CDR3 protein: CASSLTGIQETQYF. The CDR3 DNA reads TGTGCCAGCAGCTTAACGGGGATCCAAGAGACCCAGTACTTC.

The sample holds a few counts of this clone. Other nucleotide sequences in the sample specify the same CDR3. The CDR3 bases are TGCGCCAGCAGACAGGGCTCCTACGAGCAGTACTTC. Its protein is CASRQGSYEQYF. This chain uses TRBV5-1 with TRBJ2-7; D is possibly TRBD1 (6 bases). Germline assignment: CDR1 SGHRS and CDR2 YFSETQ. This CDR3 spans 12 amino acids. Trimming cost V 5 bases and J 0 bases, with 6 bases left between them.